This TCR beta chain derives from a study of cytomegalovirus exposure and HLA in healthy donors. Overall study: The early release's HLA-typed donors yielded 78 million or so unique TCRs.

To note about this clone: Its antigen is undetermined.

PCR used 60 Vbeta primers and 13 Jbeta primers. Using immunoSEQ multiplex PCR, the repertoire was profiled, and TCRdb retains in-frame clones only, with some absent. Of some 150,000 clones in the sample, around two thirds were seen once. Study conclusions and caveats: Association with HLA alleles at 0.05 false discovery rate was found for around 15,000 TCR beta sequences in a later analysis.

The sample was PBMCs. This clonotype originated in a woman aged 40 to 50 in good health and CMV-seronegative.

The CDR3 here is CASSWTGVSITEAFF. The CDR3 DNA follows: TGCGCCAGCAGCTGGACAGGGGTTTCGATAACTGAAGCTTTCTTT. The chain couples TRBV5-1 to TRBJ1-1; 9 positions match TRBD1. V shed 3 bases and J 5 bases; nucleotides not matched to a gene: 8. This CDR3 contains 15 residues. Germline V gene data show CDR1 as SGHRS and CDR2 as YFSETQ.